The present T cell receptor beta chain was sequenced within a study of PD-L1 blockade in urothelial cancer. Study summary: The study recovered a median of 141,255 T cells per blood sample.

Germline trimming cut 5 bases from V and 5 bases from J; bases unmatched to any gene: 14. Germline V gene lookup returns CDR1 SGHTA and CDR2 FQGNSA. The CDR3 has 17 amino acids. The data were produced by immunoSEQ multiplex PCR, yet TCRdb's version contains in-frame clones alone and is incomplete. This table has roughly 100,000 clones, less than 90% appearing once. The time point denotes: peripheral blood 6 weeks after treatment start. The cohort comprised individuals with locally advanced or metastatic urothelial carcinoma. Here the sequenced sample was PBMCs, taken around atezolizumab (anti-PD-L1) treatment. The sequence came from a man aged 65 to 85 with urothelial cancer. The V gene is TRBV7-2, the J gene TRBJ2-1, with 8 bases that match TRBD1. Written as DNA, the CDR3 is TGTGCCAGCAGCCCAGGGACAGGAAAGGCCGCTGACAATGAGCAGTTCTTC. Its translation is CASSPGTGKAADNEQFF.